This T cell receptor beta chain was recovered during a study of shared clonotypes between healthy human individuals. Study details: Contributing individuals were two females and a few males aged 18 to 49.

Germline V gene data show CDR1 as LNHDA and CDR2 as SQIVND (reference sequence). The CDR3 spans 16 residues. J gave up 4 bases and V 4 bases, and 6 bases lay outside the gene matches. About this clone itself: What it binds is unknown.

Running of the assay took place at deep level. In the original workflow: ImmunoSEQ only sent back junction sequences with no quality scores, so filtering was done differently. Assay used: immunoSEQ multiplex PCR; TCRdb lists only in-frame clones, some missing. V, J and clone size are those of that table, while D and trimming were read from the DNA. The sample holds 490,000 or so clones, around 80% seen once. Study observations and caveats: Blood was the only sampled material, and tissue repertoires likely differ.

The genes are TRBV19 and TRBJ2-5, with TRBD2 matching 13 bases. Sequencing was done on a sample of PBMCs. The clonotype originates from a woman in her thirties or forties in good health. Some clones in this sample may be carry-over from other donors' samples. CDR3 protein: CASSTGLAGAGETQYF. In DNA form, the CDR3 reads TGTGCCAGTAGTACCGGACTAGCGGGAGCCGGAGAGACCCAGTACTTC.